The TCR beta chain under discussion was sequenced for a study of CD8 T cells in Susac syndrome (dated by TCRdb to about 2019). Notes on the research overall: Among the sequenced Susac syndrome patients, five or six had clinically active disease and eight or nine were in clinical remission. The study compared CD8+ T cell repertoire clonality among about a dozen healthy donors, some 14 Susac syndrome patients and about 16 multiple sclerosis patients. The study used repertoire sequencing to test whether antigen drove CD8+ T cell activation and differentiation in Susac syndrome. At the time of blood withdrawal, Susac syndrome patients were either therapy-naive, taking corticosteroids (with some also receiving IVIg), or on IVIg alone. Paper-wide results and their limitations: The number of individuals in the TCR sequencing and HLA analysis was recognized as being relatively small. Clonal expansion was seen in Susac syndrome CD8+ repertoires, peaking in CD8+ TEMRA cells and being greater in clinically active patients than in remitting ones. Sixteen Susac-specific public clones were identified in the total CD8+ repertoire, and roughly five Susac-specific public clones were identified in the CD8+ TEMRA repertoire.

RNA was extracted using the RNeasy kit, and about 0.45 to 1 ug of the RNA was reverse transcribed with random hexamers. The immunoSEQ multiplex PCR assay, which covers 54 Vbeta and 13 Jbeta segments, was used to amplify TCR beta CDR3 regions. To correct PCR amplification bias, a synthetic template baseline was used for both primer optimization and computational correction. For the original study's pipeline: Reads were annotated to V, D and J genes per IMGT and analyzed with immunoSEQ Analyzer, keeping only productive sequences. Clonality was calculated as one minus the Shannon entropy normalized by log2 of the number of productive unique sequences. For each patient and control, public and private clones were evaluated within the 100 most prevalent clones. A clone was defined as Susac-specific if it was absent from the healthy and MS cohorts, from about a thousand published viral clones and from other ImmuneACCESS disease sequences. Using fastp trimming at Q25 and MiXCR clonotype assembly, TCRdb reanalyzed the public sequencing data and kept in-frame beta chains. Each CDR3 protein gets just one entry, which takes the most common genes and DNA from the rows behind it. It is TCRdb's table, rather than the study itself, that gives the V and J calls and clone size. In all, the sample holds roughly 100,000 distinct CDR3 sequences, and approximately 93% of those were seen once. The ten largest clones represent about 0.42% of the sample.

Peripheral blood CD8+ and CD4+ T cells from healthy donors, Susac syndrome patients and multiple sclerosis patients were profiled by high-throughput TCR beta sequencing. Recently defined diagnostic criteria for definite or probable disease were met by the Susac syndrome patients. CD8+ TEMRA cells were enriched by FACS, while bulk CD8+ and CD4+ T cells were purified by magnetic negative isolation. Blood was collected in EDTA tubes and processed within 24 hours, with PBMCs isolated through density gradient centrifugation. PBMCs intended for TCR sequencing were cryopreserved in liquid nitrogen and thawed later in a water bath at 37 degrees C. The sorted or isolated CD4+, CD8+ and CD8+ TEMRA cells reached a purity of at least 90%. The sample holds one count of this clonotype. Its antigen remains undetermined. Per-base quality was not reported, and no clone a single base away is much larger than it. A single read offers scant evidence.

The sample taken for sequencing was CD8+ T cells from PBMCs. The origin of this receptor is a human donor with Susac syndrome.

At the DNA level, the sequence is TGTGCCAGCTCACTCCTCCAGCAACAATACAACCCCGCCCACGAGCAGTACTTC. This yields the protein CASSLLQQQYNPAHEQYF. This chain joins TRBV18 to TRBJ2-7, with no confident D gene call. CDR1 and CDR2 are drawn from the germline V gene: KGHSH, LQKENI. The junction shows trimming of 4 bases on V and 5 bases on J, plus 27 bases between the germline ends. The CDR3 goes from the cysteine to the phenylalanine over 18 residues. The entry retains the CDR3 DNA only, 54 bases that are in frame from base 1.